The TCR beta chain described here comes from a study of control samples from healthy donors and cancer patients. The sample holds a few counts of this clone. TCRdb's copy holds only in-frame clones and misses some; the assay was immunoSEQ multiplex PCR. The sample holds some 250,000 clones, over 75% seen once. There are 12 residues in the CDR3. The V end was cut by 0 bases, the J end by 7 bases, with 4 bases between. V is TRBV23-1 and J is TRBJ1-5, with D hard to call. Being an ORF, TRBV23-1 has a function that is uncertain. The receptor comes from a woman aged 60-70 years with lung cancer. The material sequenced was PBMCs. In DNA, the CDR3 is TGCGCCAGCAGTCAATCGTTACAGCCCCAGCATTTT. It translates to CASSQSLQPQHF.